This TCR beta chain was found in a study of sequential checkpoint blockade in melanoma. Germline V gene lookup returns CDR1 SGHAT and CDR2 FQDESV (reference sequence). The ends were cut back, 5 bases at V and 3 bases at J, with 8 bases in the middle. The CDR3 covers 12 residues. Repertoires were generated with immunoSEQ multiplex PCR, while TCRdb's copy carries only in-frame clones and drops some. Here the sample spans about 22,000 clones, around 70% being singletons. Treatment defined: randomized to nivolumab then ipilimumab (arm A) or the reverse (arm B). From thawed PBMCs, live CD3+CD8+ cells negative for CD19 and CD56 were sorted.

The sequence came from a human donor with melanoma. The source material was CD8+ T cells sorted from blood (inferred from file names), sampled from a patient given nivolumab and ipilimumab in sequence. The rearrangement uses TRBV11-1 and TRBJ2-7; D gene unclear. CDR3 sequence reads: CASSGGFYEQYF. DNA of the CDR3: TGTGCCAGCAGCGGCGGATTCTACGAGCAGTACTTC.